This entry lists 30 T cell receptor beta chains sequenced from one sample in a study of blood T cell repertoires in COVID-19. The table came from immunoSEQ multiplex PCR; TCRdb's copy has only in-frame clones and leaves some out. The data contain some 140,000 clones, 85% of them singletons. The sequencing input was peripheral blood. The receptors originated from a human donor in a cohort sampled during active COVID-19.

This clone was observed many times. The chain couples TRBV10-1 to TRBJ2-1; 12 bases match TRBD2. V trimming: 3 bases; J trimming: 7 bases; junction bases outside the gene matches: 10. CDR1 is WNHNN and CDR2 is SYGVQD in the germline V gene (reference sequence). The CDR3 is made up of 17 amino acids. The CDR3 loop is CASSELLAGGPENEQFF. The CDR3 bases are TGCGCCAGCAGTGAACTTCTAGCGGGGGGGCCGGAGAATGAGCAGTTCTTC.

The chain recombines TRBV2 with TRBJ1-4; D not resolved. Germline V gene lookup returns CDR1 SNHLY and CDR2 FYNNEI. The germline V and J ends were trimmed by 8 bases and 3 bases, with 10 bases remaining between them. This CDR3 region has 13 residues. DNA of the CDR3: TGTGCCAGCTCGCGGCATTCTAATGAAAAACTGTTTTTT. Residues: CASSRHSNEKLFF.

J is TRBJ2-2 and V is TRBV5-1, with 7 bases lining up with TRBD2. V shed 7 bases, J shed 6 bases, and the junction held 18 bases outside the gene matches. CDR1 SGHRS and CDR2 YFSETQ come from the germline V gene. The CDR3 sequence is 17 residues long. CDR3 residues: CASPPGPSGDTPGELFF. The CDR3, as DNA: TGCGCCAGCCCCCCCGGACCTAGCGGAGATACCCCCGGGGAGCTGTTTTTT.

This chain joins TRBV3-1 (or the pseudogene TRBV3-2) and TRBJ1-2, with 8 bases lining up with TRBD1. This CDR3 region has 14 residues. J lost 4 bases, V lost 3 bases, and 4 bases had no gene match. Germline lookup yields CDR1 LGHDT and CDR2 YNNKEL (reference sequence). CDR3 protein: CASSHHTGGYGYTF. The DNA for the CDR3 is TGTGCCAGCAGCCATCATACAGGGGGCTATGGCTACACCTTC.

The chain has TRBV19 and TRBJ1-5, with 9 bases identical to TRBD1. This CDR3 spans 15 amino acids. From germline, CDR1 is LNHDA and CDR2 SQIVND (reference sequence). After removal of 7 bases from V and 2 bases from J, the junction contained 6 bases not matched to a gene. CDR3 bases: TGTGCCAGTATTAGGGGGGACAGGGGCAATCAGCCCCAGCATTTT. It is translated as CASIRGDRGNQPQHF.

This chain uses TRBV10-2 with TRBJ2-7; the D gene is possibly TRBD2 (5 bases). CDR1 WSHSY and CDR2 SAAADI come from the germline V gene. Trimming removed 5 bases from V and 2 bases from J, with 13 bases in between. CDR3 size: 14 residues. CDR3 nucleotides: TGCGCCAGCAGTCCCCGGACTGGGACCTACGAGCAGTACGTC. This translates into CASSPRTGTYEQYV.

This chain connects TRBV4-3 to TRBJ2-3; 13 bases are shared with TRBD2. This CDR3 has 22 amino acids. Germline V gene sequence: CDR1 LGHNA, CDR2 YSLEER. Trimming at V came to 3 bases and at J to 2 bases, leaving 20 bases not matched to a gene. The CDR3 DNA follows: TGCGCCAGCAGCCAGGAGGGGACAGGGGGACTAGCGGGACTCTCCTACACAGATACGCAGTATTTT. Amino acids: CASSQEGTGGLAGLSYTDTQYF.

The V gene is TRBV20-1, the J gene TRBJ2-7; possible D gene TRBD1, 5 bases. CDR3 size: 11 residues. Trimming removed 3 bases from V and 6 bases from J, with 9 bases in between. CDR1 is DFQATT and CDR2 is SNEGSKA in the germline V gene (reference sequence). CDR3 DNA: TGCAGTGCTAGTGCAGGGTTCGAGCAGTACGTC. This codes for CSASAGFEQYV.

The V and J genes are TRBV4-3 and TRBJ1-2; no reliable D call. The germline V and J ends were trimmed by 0 bases and 7 bases, with 12 bases remaining between them. The CDR3 contains 14 residues. Germline assignment: CDR1 LGHNA and CDR2 YSLEER. Written as DNA, the CDR3 is TGCGCCAGCAGCCAAGATCCTTTGCAGTCTGGCTACACCTTC. It specifies CASSQDPLQSGYTF.

The genes are TRBV2 and TRBJ1-1; TRBD1 agrees at 10 bases. There are 12 residues in the CDR3. The trim removed 9 bases at V and 7 bases at J, leaving 5 bases unmatched. Per germline, CDR1 SNHLY and CDR2 FYNNEI. The CDR3, as DNA: TGTGCCAGGGACAGGGGGTCGGGTGAAGCTTTCTTT. Translation: CARDRGSGEAFF.

For the CDR3, the DNA is TGTGCCAGCAGTTCGGCTGTGACAGGGCACACTGAAGCTTTCTTT. As protein: CASSSAVTGHTEAFF. The chain is built from TRBV6-5 and TRBJ1-1, with 7 bases fitting TRBD1. The CDR3 runs to 15 residues. Germline loops: CDR1 MNHEY, CDR2 SVGAGI. V dropped 4 bases and J dropped 3; count of bases not matched to a gene: 8.

The J gene is TRBJ1-4, the V gene TRBV7-3, with 8 bases that match TRBD1. This CDR3 is built from 13 residues. The trim removed 4 bases at V and 8 bases at J, leaving 3 bases unmatched. CDR1 and CDR2 (germline): SGHTA, FQGTGA. CDR3 in amino acids: CASSSGQGEKLFF. In DNA, the CDR3 is TGTGCCAGCAGCTCCGGACAGGGAGAAAAACTGTTTTTT.

The V gene is TRBV4-3, the J gene TRBJ1-1, with 12 bases lining up with TRBD1. The CDR3 totals 16 residues. CDR1 LGHNA and CDR2 YSLEER come from the germline V gene. The junction had 10 bases not matched to a gene; V was cut back by 3 bases and J by 8 bases. CDR3: CASSHASGTGGREAFF. CDR3 nucleotide sequence: TGCGCCAGCAGCCACGCTTCCGGGACAGGGGGCCGGGAAGCTTTCTTT.

This CDR3 is CASSYAGGRLGAEAFF. The CDR3 nucleotides read TGTGCCAGCAGTTACGCCGGGGGGCGCCTGGGAGCTGAAGCTTTCTTT. The chain recombines TRBV6-5 with TRBJ1-1; the D gene is possibly TRBD1 (6 bases). Germline loops: CDR1 MNHEY, CDR2 SVGAGI. Trimming took 2 bases from V and 6 from J, leaving 19 bases between them. CDR3 length: 16 residues.

The V call is TRBV5-1, the J call TRBJ1-2; no clear D gene. Germline assignment: CDR1 SGHRS and CDR2 YFSETQ. CDR3 size: 15 residues. V was shortened by 0 bases and J by 4 bases, with 13 bases between the two germline ends. CDR3 loop: CASSLARGMGYGYTF. The CDR3 DNA reads as TGCGCCAGCAGCTTGGCCCGAGGGATGGGCTATGGCTACACCTTC. Drawing the rest from reference TRBV5-1 and TRBJ1-2, the complete variable domain is KAGVTQTPRYLIKTRGQQVTLSCSPISGHRSVSWYQQTPGQGLQFLFEYFSETQRNKGNFPGRFSGRQFSNSRSEMNVSTLELGDSALYLCASSLARGMGYGYTFGSGTRLTVV.

This rearrangement joins TRBV6-4 to TRBJ2-7; 7 bases agree with TRBD2. The CDR3 is 14 amino acids. J was trimmed by 0 bases and V by 10 bases; bases with no gene match: 9. The germline V gene has CDR1 MRHNA and CDR2 SNTAGT. The CDR3: CAIPLQRGSYEQYF. The CDR3, as DNA: TGTGCCATCCCTTTACAGCGGGGCTCCTACGAGCAGTACTTC.

This clone was observed a single time. The junction departs from germline at one end; a sequencing error may be responsible. The chain couples TRBV29-1 to TRBJ1-2, with D perhaps TRBD1 (5 bases). The CDR3 spans 13 residues. Germline CDR1 SQVTM, CDR2 ANQGSEA. CDR3 protein: CSVPPGTNHGYTF. The CDR3 DNA follows: TGCAGCGTCCCCCCCGGGACTAACCATGGCTACACCTTC.

This chain uses TRBV5-6 with TRBJ2-2; D unclear. Between the trimmed V and J ends, which lost 4 bases and 8 bases, there was a span of 9 bases. CDR1 and CDR2 (germline): SGHDT, YYEEEE. This CDR3 contains 12 residues. CDR3 nucleotides: TGTGCCAGCAGCCTGGCCCCGGGGGAGCTGTTTTTT. This translates into CASSLAPGELFF.

The rearrangement links TRBV24-1 to TRBJ1-5, with a possible D match to TRBD1 (6 bases). V was shortened by 7 bases and J by 11 bases, with 14 bases between the two germline ends. This CDR3 is built from 12 residues. CDR1 is KGHDR and CDR2 is SFDVKD in the germline V gene. The CDR3 region has the DNA TGTGCCACCAGCGGAGAACAGGGAACCCAGCATTTT. It encodes CATSGEQGTQHF.

The chain joins TRBV6-5 to TRBJ2-5, with 7 positions matching TRBD1. The V segment lost 8 bases and the J segment 4 bases; nucleotides outside the gene matches: 10. Germline-derived CDR1 and CDR2 are MNHEY and SVGAGI. The CDR3 is made up of 14 amino acids. The CDR3 nucleotides read TGTGCCAGCGGACCGGGACAGAGAAGAGAGACCCAGTACTTC. Its protein is CASGPGQRRETQYF.

The gene calls are TRBV3-1 (or the pseudogene TRBV3-2) and TRBJ2-5; TRBD1 might be the D (5 bases). V shed 0 bases and J shed 5 bases, with 10 bases lying between them. This CDR3 comprises 14 residues. Germline CDR1 is LGHDT and CDR2 is YNNKEL (reference sequence). CDR3 amino acids: CASSQDSGFETQYF. DNA for the CDR3: TGTGCCAGCAGCCAAGATTCAGGGTTCGAGACCCAGTACTTC.

The V gene is TRBV5-6, the J gene TRBJ2-3; TRBD2 agrees at 9 bases. V lost 0 bases and J lost 2; bases outside the gene matches: 7. Germline CDR1 and CDR2: SGHDT and YYEEEE. This CDR3 region has 17 residues. Here the CDR3 reads CASSLVELAGNTDTQYF. In nucleotides, the CDR3 is TGTGCCAGCAGCTTGGTTGAGCTAGCGGGAAACACAGATACGCAGTATTTT.

This clone was observed a single time. The V call is TRBV7-8, the J call TRBJ2-2, with a possible D match to TRBD1 (5 bases). Trimming stripped 1 base from V and 7 bases from J, with 13 bases between. Per the germline V gene, CDR1 is SGHVS and CDR2 is FQNEAQ. The CDR3 has 15 amino acids. CDR3 bases: TGTGCCAGCAGCTTAGGGACACCTTACGGCGGGGAGCTGTTTTTT. Protein sequence: CASSLGTPYGGELFF.

J is TRBJ2-5 and V is TRBV30; 11 bases agree with TRBD2. Trimming at V came to 3 bases and at J to 4 bases, leaving 7 bases not matched to a gene. This CDR3 is built from 15 residues. Germline-derived CDR1 and CDR2 are GTSNPN and SVGIG (reference sequence). The CDR3 here is CAWSKTGTSGETQYF. In nucleotides, the CDR3 is TGTGCCTGGAGCAAGACCGGGACTAGCGGAGAGACCCAGTACTTC. Combining the CDR3 with reference TRBV30 and TRBJ2-5 gives the whole variable domain SQTIHQWPATLVQPVGSPLSLECTVEGTSNPNLYWYRQAAGRGLQLLFYSVGIGQISSEVPQNLSASRPQDRQFILSSKKLLLSDSGFYLCAWSKTGTSGETQYFGPGTRLLVL.

In this sample, this clone turned up a few times. The J gene is TRBJ1-5, the V gene TRBV19; 9 bases are shared with TRBD1. Germline V gives CDR1 LNHDA, CDR2 SQIVND (reference sequence). The CDR3 length is 13 residues. J lost 11 bases, V lost 10 bases, and 12 bases had no gene match. This CDR3 is CATATGGRSAQHF. CDR3 coding DNA: TGTGCCACAGCGACAGGGGGAAGATCGGCCCAGCATTTT.

The chain joins TRBV27 to TRBJ2-7; 10 bases map to TRBD2. Germline CDR1 reads MNHEY; CDR2 reads SMNVEV (reference sequence). CDR3 length: 16 residues. V was pared by 1 base and J by 1 base, with 4 bases of the junction left unmatched. CDR3 amino acids: CASSLLLAGGSYEQYF. The CDR3 DNA reads TGTGCCAGCAGTTTATTGTTAGCGGGGGGTTCCTACGAGCAGTACTTC.

This clone turned up a few times. The genes are TRBV28 and TRBJ1-4, with D perhaps TRBD1 (5 bases). The germline CDR1 and CDR2 sequences are MDHEN and SYDVKM. CDR3 length: 14 residues. Trimming removed 3 bases from V and 8 bases from J, with 13 bases in between. The CDR3 region has the DNA TGTGCCAGCAGTTTTTGGCAGGGAGGAGAAAAACTGTTTTTT. It translates to CASSFWQGGEKLFF.

V is TRBV18 and J is TRBJ2-2, with 9 bases lining up with TRBD1. Germline CDR1 and CDR2: KGHSH and LQKENI. The CDR3 length is 17 residues. After removal of 3 bases from V and 6 bases from J, the junction contained 11 bases not matched to a gene. Written as DNA, the CDR3 is TGTGCCAGCTCACCGGCGGGACAGGGCAGTTTTCCCGGGGAGCTGTTTTTT. It is translated as CASSPAGQGSFPGELFF.

This chain links TRBV6-6 with TRBJ2-1, with 7 bases matching TRBD1. Germline lookup yields CDR1 MNHNY and CDR2 SVGAGI (reference sequence). V trimming: 0 bases; J trimming: 7 bases; junction bases outside the gene matches: 9. This CDR3 comprises 16 residues. The CDR3 loop is CASSYSVGQGVNEQFF. As DNA, the CDR3 is TGTGCCAGCAGTTACTCGGTAGGCCAGGGGGTGAATGAGCAGTTCTTC.

The genes are TRBV30 and TRBJ1-1, with D perhaps TRBD1 (6 bases). CDR3 length: 13 residues. The germline gives CDR1 GTSNPN, CDR2 SVGIG (reference sequence). Trimming pared 1 base from V and 3 bases from J, leaving 9 bases between. The CDR3 DNA reads TGTGCCTGGAGTGCGAGACAGGACACTGAAGCTTTCTTT. Translation: CAWSARQDTEAFF.